Presented here are 6 T cell receptor beta chains from one specimen sequenced in a study of OX40 agonist ivuxolimab in advanced cancers. Libraries were prepared by immunoSEQ multiplex PCR; TCRdb keeps only in-frame clonotypes and omits some of them. The sample yields 50,000 to 75,000 clones, about 89% seen once. This material consisted of CD4+ or CD8+ T cells sorted from blood, taken in a trial of the OX40 agonist ivuxolimab. The source of these receptors is an adult with an advanced solid tumor such as melanoma, head and neck, liver or kidney cancer.

This chain connects TRBV19 to TRBJ1-2, with unresolved D. Germline loops: CDR1 LNHDA, CDR2 SQIVND (reference sequence). V was trimmed by 1 base and J by 3 bases, leaving 15 bases between them. The CDR3 consists of 16 residues. The DNA of the CDR3 is TGTGCCAGTAGTATAGGGTCCTCCGGAGGGTACTATGGCTACACCTTC. Translating it yields CASSIGSSGGYYGYTF. Full variable domain (rest looked up from reference TRBV19 and TRBJ1-2): DGGITQSPKYLFRKEGQNVTLSCEQNLNHDAMYWYRQDPGQGLRLIYYSQIVNDFQKGDIAEGYSVSREKKESFPLTVTSAQKNPTAFYLCASSIGSSGGYYGYTFGSGTRLTVV.

This clone was recorded only once. The V and J genes are TRBV25-1 and TRBJ2-2; D is unclear. The CDR3 length is 11 residues. Germline V lookup: CDR1 MGHDK, CDR2 SYGVNS. Trimming stripped 4 bases from V and 9 bases from J, with 6 bases between. The CDR3 region is CASSASRELFF. In DNA, the CDR3 is TGTGCCAGCAGTGCGTCCAGGGAGCTGTTTTTT.

The gene calls are TRBV5-1 and TRBJ2-1, with 10 bases aligning to TRBD2. The CDR3 is made up of 16 amino acids. V trimming: 0 bases; J trimming: 6 bases; junction bases outside the gene matches: 6. Germline values: CDR1 SGHRS, CDR2 YFSETQ. The CDR3 region is CASSLGKLAGSNEQFF. DNA for the CDR3: TGCGCCAGCAGCTTGGGAAAACTAGCGGGGAGCAATGAGCAGTTCTTC.

The chain uses TRBV11-2 and TRBJ2-7, with TRBD1 as a possible D gene (6 bases). The CDR3 totals 16 residues. The V and J ends lost 5 bases and 1 base respectively, with 18 bases between them. Germline CDR1 and CDR2: SGHAT and FQNNGV. The CDR3 nucleotides read TGTGCCAGCAGCCCCATCCAAAGGACAGCTTCCTACGAGCAGTACTTC. The encoded protein is CASSPIQRTASYEQYF.

In this sample, this clone turned up a few times. The rearrangement uses TRBV19 and TRBJ2-7, with 7 bases identical to TRBD1. The V and J ends lost 3 bases and 2 bases, in that order; junction bases with no gene match: 7. This CDR3 region has 15 residues. Germline CDR1 LNHDA, CDR2 SQIVND (reference sequence). The CDR3 DNA reads TGTGCCAGTAGTATGGAATTGGGACAGCCCTACGAGCAGTACTTC. Encoded protein: CASSMELGQPYEQYF.

The chain couples TRBV4-1 to TRBJ1-5; TRBD1 aligns across 8 bases. The length of the CDR3 is 14 residues. The junction had 2 bases not matched to a gene; V was cut back by 4 bases and J by 3 bases. Germline V lookup: CDR1 MGHRA, CDR2 YSYEKL. This CDR3 reads CASSPDRANQPQHF. The CDR3 DNA reads TGCGCCAGCAGCCCGGACAGGGCCAATCAGCCCCAGCATTTT.